One and the same sample provided the 31 T cell receptor beta chains below, sequenced in a study of cytomegalovirus exposure and HLA in healthy donors. In the PCR, 60 Vbeta and 13 Jbeta primers were used. Assay used: immunoSEQ multiplex PCR; TCRdb lists only in-frame clones, some missing. Of 95,000 to 150,000 clones detected, 81% appear once; the ten largest clones hold under 4.5%. Material for sequencing was PBMCs. These receptors were collected from a man aged 18 to 29 in good health and CMV-seropositive.

This clone appeared a single time. The J gene is TRBJ2-7, the V gene TRBV7-2; TRBD1 matches 7 bases. Trimming at V came to 3 bases and at J to 4 bases, leaving 6 bases not matched to a gene. Germline assignment: CDR1 SGHTA and CDR2 FQGNSA. The CDR3 is 14 residues long. The CDR3 reads CASSFTGTAYEQYF. DNA of the CDR3: TGTGCCAGCAGCTTTACCGGGACAGCGTACGAGCAGTACTTC.

J is TRBJ1-5 and V is TRBV19, with 9 bases aligning to TRBD1. This CDR3 is built from 15 residues. V lost 7 bases, J lost 10 bases, and 14 bases stayed unmatched. Per the germline V gene, CDR1 is LNHDA and CDR2 is SQIVND (reference sequence). The CDR3 sequence is CASTMGDRAARPQHF. CDR3 nucleotides: TGTGCCAGTACTATGGGGGACAGGGCGGCCCGACCCCAGCATTTT.

The V gene is TRBV5-6, the J gene TRBJ1-1, with D perhaps TRBD1 (5 bases). In germline, CDR1 is SGHDT, CDR2 YYEEEE. The CDR3 loop spans 14 amino acids. V dropped 4 bases and J dropped 4 bases, with 14 bases sitting between them. The CDR3 coding sequence is TGTGCCAGCAGCCCGGACGGGGGGGGCACTGAAGCTTTCTTT. It encodes CASSPDGGGTEAFF.

This clone was seen once. V usage is TRBV29-1 and J usage is TRBJ2-5, with TRBD1 matching over 10 bases. The V segment lost 2 bases and the J segment 5 bases; nucleotides outside the gene matches: 17. This CDR3 is built from 18 residues. The germline V gene encodes CDR1 SQVTM and CDR2 ANQGSEA. The DNA of the CDR3 is TGCAGCGTTGAACTGAGGGAATCCGGGACAGGGGTTTACGAGACCCAGTACTTC. Its translation: CSVELRESGTGVYETQYF.

The count of this clone is one. The chain carries TRBV19 and TRBJ2-5; tentatively, D is TRBD2 (5 bases). This CDR3 has 13 residues. Germline CDR1 and CDR2: LNHDA and SQIVND (reference sequence). V was shortened by 4 bases and J by 2 bases, with 8 bases between the two germline ends. DNA of the CDR3: TGTGCCAGTAGTAAGACTAATCAAGAGACCCAGTACTTC. Amino acids: CASSKTNQETQYF.

A few counts support this clone. This chain joins TRBV5-1 and TRBJ2-7; tentatively, D is TRBD1 (5 bases). With 2 bases removed from V and 2 bases from J, the gap between germline ends came to 11 bases. This CDR3 has 14 residues. In germline, CDR1 is SGHRS, CDR2 YFSETQ. CDR3 sequence: CASSLQEPPYEQYF. CDR3 in DNA: TGCGCCAGCAGCTTACAGGAGCCCCCCTACGAGCAGTACTTC.

CDR3 bases: TGCGCCAGCAGCCAAGATGGTTCAGGGTTAGACTATGGCTACACCTTC. This codes for CASSQDGSGLDYGYTF. The rearrangement links TRBV4-3 to TRBJ1-2; maybe TRBD1 (5 bases). Germline CDR1 and CDR2: LGHNA and YSLEER. The V end lost 0 bases, the J end lost 3 bases, and 14 bases lay between the germline ends. The CDR3 loop spans 16 amino acids.

The V call is TRBV6-1, the J call TRBJ1-4, with a tentative D call TRBD1 (5 bases). Germline V gives CDR1 MNHNS, CDR2 SASEGT. The CDR3 length is 15 residues. The V end was cut by 4 bases, the J end by 7 bases, with 16 bases between. CDR3: CASSARQGSSEKLFF. CDR3 nucleotides: TGTGCCAGCAGTGCCCGGCAGGGTAGTTCTGAAAAACTGTTTTTT.

The V and J genes are TRBV10-3 and TRBJ1-1; D uncertain. Per germline, CDR1 ENHRY and CDR2 SYGVKD. The CDR3 loop spans 15 amino acids. Trimming removed 6 bases from V and 6 bases from J, with 20 bases in between. CDR3 DNA: TGTGCCATCAGAAAACCAGGTTTGGGCGCCTCTGAAGCTTTCTTT. Amino acids: CAIRKPGLGASEAFF.

This chain connects TRBV5-1 to TRBJ2-5; 12 nucleotides line up with TRBD2. CDR3 length equals 16 residues. V gave up 4 bases and J gave up 5 bases; unmatched junction bases: 9. Germline V gene data show CDR1 as SGHRS and CDR2 as YFSETQ. CDR3 residues: CASSPRTSGERETQYF. The CDR3 DNA follows: TGCGCCAGCAGCCCTCGGACTAGCGGGGAAAGGGAGACCCAGTACTTC.

The chain has TRBV12-5 and TRBJ2-7, with D tentatively TRBD2 (5 bases). The germline gives CDR1 LGHNT, CDR2 FRNRAP. V was pared by 2 bases and J by 6 bases, with 11 bases between. This CDR3 region has 13 residues. CDR3 amino acids: CASGLPIGSEQYF. CDR3 in DNA: TGTGCTAGTGGTTTGCCTATAGGGAGCGAGCAGTACTTC.

The genes are TRBV27 and TRBJ1-1, with 7 bases aligning to TRBD1. V was clipped by 5 bases and J by 0 bases; unmatched bases: 9. This CDR3 contains 16 residues. Germline V gene lookup returns CDR1 MNHEY and CDR2 SMNVEV (reference sequence). This CDR3 reads CASSKRTGLMNTEAFF. CDR3 nucleotides: TGTGCCAGCAGTAAACGGACAGGACTAATGAACACTGAAGCTTTCTTT.

This clone was seen a few times. J is TRBJ2-1 and V is TRBV20-1, with D possibly TRBD2 on 5 matching bases. This CDR3 comprises 10 residues. The germline gives CDR1 DFQATT, CDR2 SNEGSKA (reference sequence). The V end lost 7 bases, the J end lost 9 bases, and 10 bases lay between the germline ends. CDR3 DNA: TGCAGTGTCCCCGGGGTTGAGCAGTTCTTC. It codes for CSVPGVEQFF.

This rearrangement joins TRBV7-2 to TRBJ1-2; tentatively, D is TRBD1 (6 bases). This CDR3 is built from 16 residues. The germline CDR1 and CDR2 sequences are SGHTA and FQGNSA. V was clipped by 6 bases and J by 8 bases, with 25 bases between them. The CDR3 nucleotides are TGTGCCAGCAGAGCTCGGGGGGCAGATTCAACTAAAGGCTACACCTTC. Protein: CASRARGADSTKGYTF.

The genes are TRBV6-5 and TRBJ2-1; D call uncertain. V was shortened by 10 bases and J by 0 bases, with 10 bases between the two germline ends. CDR3 length: 13 residues. The germline V gene encodes CDR1 MNHEY and CDR2 SVGAGI. CDR3 residues: CAIRKSSYNEQFF. CDR3 sequence (DNA): TGTGCCATCCGAAAGAGCTCCTACAATGAGCAGTTCTTC.

In its sample, this clone was seen once. The chain combines TRBV25-1 with TRBJ2-7; D gene uncertain. Germline lookup yields CDR1 MGHDK and CDR2 SYGVNS. The CDR3 runs to 14 residues. V lost 2 bases and J 2 bases, leaving 10 bases between the germline ends. DNA for the CDR3: TGTGCCAGCAGTGAAGGTTTCCGAGCCTACGAGCAGTACTTC. Amino acid sequence: CASSEGFRAYEQYF.

The chain combines TRBV2 with TRBJ2-4, with 10 positions matching TRBD1. Germline CDR1 SNHLY, CDR2 FYNNEI. The junction had 6 bases not matched to a gene; V was cut back by 6 bases and J by 7 bases. This CDR3 is built from 14 residues. For the CDR3, the DNA is TGTGCCAGCAGGGCCGGGACAGGGGTCAACATTCAGTACTTC. Translation: CASRAGTGVNIQYF.

The gene calls are TRBV23-1 and TRBJ2-1; 9 nucleotides agree with TRBD1. TRBV23-1 is an open reading frame whose function is uncertain. V shed 3 bases, J shed 7 bases, and the junction held 13 bases outside the gene matches. The CDR3 is made up of 17 amino acids. The CDR3: CASSHLIYRGLRNEQFF. The DNA for the CDR3 is TGCGCCAGCAGTCATCTAATATACAGGGGGCTGAGGAATGAGCAGTTCTTC.

This clone came up a few times. This sequence joins TRBV12-5 and TRBJ2-1; D is ambiguous. There are 11 residues in the CDR3. Trimming removed 7 bases at V and 5 bases at J, with 6 bases between. Germline CDR1 LGHNT, CDR2 FRNRAP. This CDR3 reads CASALHNEQFF. The DNA of the CDR3 is TGTGCTAGTGCCCTACACAATGAGCAGTTCTTC.

This chain joins TRBV5-6 and TRBJ2-5, with D possibly matching TRBD2 (5 bases). V lost 0 bases and J lost 5, with 8 bases in between. The CDR3 loop spans 13 amino acids. CDR1 SGHDT and CDR2 YYEEEE come from the germline V gene. CDR3 sequence: CASSLARRETQYF. The DNA of the CDR3 is TGTGCCAGCAGCTTGGCCCGGAGGGAGACCCAGTACTTC.

This chain links TRBV10-2 with TRBJ2-7; D is perhaps TRBD2 (6 bases). CDR1 is WSHSY, CDR2 SAAADI, per germline. The ends were cut back, 3 bases at V and 0 bases at J, with 9 bases in the middle. CDR3 length: 14 residues. The CDR3 nucleotides are TGCGCCAGCAGTGAATGGCGGGGCTCCTACGAGCAGTACTTC. Its protein product is CASSEWRGSYEQYF.

This clone was recorded a few times. This chain links TRBV5-1 with TRBJ2-5; 8 bases line up with TRBD1. The CDR3 runs to 15 residues. Germline V gene data show CDR1 as SGHRS and CDR2 as YFSETQ. V shed 0 bases and J 4 bases; nucleotides not matched to a gene: 5. CDR3 DNA sequence: TGCGCCAGCAGCTTGGCTGGGGACAGGACAGAGACCCAGTACTTC. Protein sequence: CASSLAGDRTETQYF.

The chain couples TRBV18 to TRBJ2-5; 8 bases align to TRBD2. CDR3 length equals 14 residues. The germline V gene encodes CDR1 KGHSH and CDR2 LQKENI. V shed 4 bases, J shed 3 bases, and the junction held 4 bases outside the gene matches. CDR3 DNA: TGTGCCAGCTCACGTGGACTAGCCGAAGAGACCCAGTACTTC. Its translation is CASSRGLAEETQYF.

V and J are TRBV30 and TRBJ2-5; D is perhaps TRBD1 (5 bases). The ends were cut back, 4 bases at V and 9 bases at J, with 9 bases in the middle. This CDR3 is built from 10 residues. Germline V gives CDR1 GTSNPN, CDR2 SVGIG (reference sequence). The DNA of the CDR3 is TGTGCCTGGACCGACAGTGCCCAGTACTTC. Residues: CAWTDSAQYF.

The CDR3 sequence is CASSLVEIPTGELFF. The DNA of the CDR3 is TGTGCCAGCAGCTTAGTGGAGATCCCAACCGGGGAGCTGTTTTTT. The chain links TRBV7-9 to TRBJ2-2; D unclear. The ends were cut back, 1 base at V and 5 bases at J, with 11 bases in the middle. The CDR3 is 15 residues long. From germline, CDR1 is SEHNR and CDR2 FQNEAQ (reference sequence).

The V and J genes are TRBV6-5 and TRBJ2-3, with 10 bases aligning to TRBD1. The CDR3 consists of 16 residues. CDR1 and CDR2 (germline): MNHEY, SVGAGI. The trim removed 4 bases at V and 6 bases at J, leaving 10 bases unmatched. The chain's CDR3 is CASSSSIGTGADTQYF. CDR3 bases: TGTGCCAGCAGTTCCTCCATCGGGACAGGGGCTGATACGCAGTATTTT.

The V and J genes are TRBV27 and TRBJ2-1; 11 bases are shared with TRBD2. The ends lost 5 bases at V and 4 bases at J; junction bases unmatched: 4. This CDR3 has 15 residues. CDR1 is MNHEY and CDR2 is SMNVEV in the germline V gene (reference sequence). The CDR3 nucleotides read TGTGCCAGCAGTAAAGGACTAGCGGGTTACAATGAGCAGTTCTTC. Translating gives CASSKGLAGYNEQFF.

The chain uses TRBV15 and TRBJ2-3; 13 bases match TRBD2. The CDR3 consists of 16 residues. The germline CDR1 and CDR2 sequences are LNHNV and YYDKDF (reference sequence). The V gene end was trimmed by 6 bases and the J gene end by 2 bases; junction bases not matched to a gene: 5. The DNA of the CDR3 is TGTGCCACCAGGTACGGACTAGCGGGGGACACAGATACGCAGTATTTT. Encoded protein: CATRYGLAGDTDTQYF.

In regard to this clone: Other DNA sequences within the sample encode an identical CDR3. The chain recombines TRBV5-1 with TRBJ1-6, with 7 bases fitting TRBD1. Germline CDR1 and CDR2: SGHRS and YFSETQ. The CDR3 sequence is 14 residues long. Trimming at V came to 0 bases and at J to 9 bases, leaving 3 bases not matched to a gene. The CDR3 sequence: CASSLDRGGSPLHF. For the CDR3, the DNA is TGCGCCAGCAGCTTGGACAGGGGTGGTTCACCCCTCCACTTT.

The table lists this clone with a count of one. The rearrangement uses TRBV11-2 and TRBJ2-1; 8 bases are shared with TRBD2. Germline CDR1 reads SGHAT; CDR2 reads FQNNGV. Unmatched junction bases numbered 12, after V lost 5 bases and J lost 0 bases. The CDR3 consists of 18 residues. The CDR3 DNA is TGTGCCAGCAGCACGGGGACTAGGGAACGGGGCTCCTACAATGAGCAGTTCTTC. Translating it yields CASSTGTRERGSYNEQFF. The whole variable domain, remainder taken from reference TRBV11-2 and TRBJ2-1, is EAGVAQSPRYKIIEKRQSVAFWCNPISGHATLYWYQQILGQGPKLLIQFQNNGVVDDSQLPKDRFSAERLKGVDSTLKIQPAKLEDSAVYLCASSTGTRERGSYNEQFFGPGTRLTVL.

This sequence joins TRBV5-5 and TRBJ1-5, with D perhaps TRBD1 (5 bases). CDR3 length: 15 amino acids. Trimming removed 2 bases at V and 7 bases at J, with 16 bases between. Germline lookup yields CDR1 SGHKS and CDR2 YYEKEE (reference sequence). In DNA form, the CDR3 reads TGTGCCAGCAGCTTCACTGCCAGGGTAGAACAGCCCCAGCATTTT. Translation: CASSFTARVEQPQHF.